This T cell receptor beta chain was captured by sequencing in a study of CD8+CD57+ T cells in acquired aplastic anemia. General study results and limits: Approximately 27 CD8+ CDR3 sequences occurred in both the patients and the controls.

Comment on this clonotype: Its antigen is unknown.

The germline gives CDR1 KGHSH, CDR2 LQKENI. Trimming stripped 5 bases from V and 7 bases from J, with 11 bases between. The CDR3 totals 12 residues. It was genomic DNA that served as the template for profiling TCR beta VDJ and CDR3. TCRdb reprocessed the reads via MiXCR and lists one record per CDR3 protein. In the table there are some 220,000 distinct CDR3 sequences, 30% to 40% of which are singletons. Source material: sorted CD4+, CD8+, or CD8+CD57+ T cells (not recorded which) from PBMCs. The TCR comes from a human donor in good health, serving as a control. The chain employs TRBV18 and TRBJ1-1; perhaps TRBD1 as D (5 bases). The CDR3 nucleotides read TGTGCCAGCTCAGCCCGACAGCTTGAAGCTTTCTTT. Translated, it gives CASSARQLEAFF.